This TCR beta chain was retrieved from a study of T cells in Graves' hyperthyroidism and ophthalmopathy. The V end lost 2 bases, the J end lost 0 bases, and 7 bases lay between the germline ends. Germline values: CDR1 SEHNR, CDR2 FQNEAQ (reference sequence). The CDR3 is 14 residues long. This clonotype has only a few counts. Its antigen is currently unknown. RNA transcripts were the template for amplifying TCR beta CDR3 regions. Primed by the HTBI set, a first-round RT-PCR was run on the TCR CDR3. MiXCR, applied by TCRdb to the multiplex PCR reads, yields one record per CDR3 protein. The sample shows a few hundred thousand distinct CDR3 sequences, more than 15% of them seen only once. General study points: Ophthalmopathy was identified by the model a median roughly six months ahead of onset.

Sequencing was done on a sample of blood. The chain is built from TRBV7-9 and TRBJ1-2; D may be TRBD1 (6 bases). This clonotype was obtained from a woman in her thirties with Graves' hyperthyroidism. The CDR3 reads CASSLTGPNYGYTF. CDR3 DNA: TGTGCCAGCAGCTTAACAGGGCCTAACTATGGCTACACCTTC.